This T cell receptor beta chain came from a study of blood T cell repertoires in COVID-19. Study-wide context: Acute and convalescent COVID-19 samples came from the United States, Italy and Spain. PBMCs, B-cell-depleted T cells, or T cells were the source of the cDNA or gDNA that made up the material.

Donors in Cohort 3 who had recovered were those with two negative PCRs, healthcare professional clearance, or resolution of their symptoms. The CDR3 has 17 amino acids. The germline gives CDR1 MDHEN, CDR2 SYDVKM. The J segment lost 0 bases and the V segment lost 5 bases, leaving 10 bases of the junction unmatched. Original methodology: Estimation of nucleated cell counts was performed using reference gene primer amplification. TCRdb's table, derived via immunoSEQ multiplex PCR, lists solely in-frame clones and lacks some. V and J calls and clone size are given by that table; D and trimming were obtained from the DNA. The table has approximately 300,000 clones, approximately 90% seen once.

The chain couples TRBV28 to TRBJ1-5, with 7 bases fitting TRBD1. The TCR sequence derives from a woman under 30 who had recovered from COVID-19. The specimen sequenced was PBMCs or T cells enriched from blood (not recorded which). CDR3 in DNA: TGTGCCAGCAGTCAACGACAGGGAACGGGTAGCAATCAGCCCCAGCATTTT. Its protein is CASSQRQGTGSNQPQHF.